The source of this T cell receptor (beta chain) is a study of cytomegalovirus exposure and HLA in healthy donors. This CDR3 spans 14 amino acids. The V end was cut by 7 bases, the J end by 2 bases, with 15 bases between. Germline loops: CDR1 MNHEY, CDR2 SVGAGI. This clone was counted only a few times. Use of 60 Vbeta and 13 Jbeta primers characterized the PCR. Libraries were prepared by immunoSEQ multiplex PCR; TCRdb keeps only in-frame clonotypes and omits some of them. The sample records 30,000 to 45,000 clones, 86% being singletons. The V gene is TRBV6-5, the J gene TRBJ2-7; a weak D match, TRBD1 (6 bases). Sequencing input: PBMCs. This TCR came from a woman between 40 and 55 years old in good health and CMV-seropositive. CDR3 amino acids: CASTDPGQTYEQYF. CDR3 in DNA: TGTGCCAGCACCGACCCCGGACAGACCTACGAGCAGTACTTC.